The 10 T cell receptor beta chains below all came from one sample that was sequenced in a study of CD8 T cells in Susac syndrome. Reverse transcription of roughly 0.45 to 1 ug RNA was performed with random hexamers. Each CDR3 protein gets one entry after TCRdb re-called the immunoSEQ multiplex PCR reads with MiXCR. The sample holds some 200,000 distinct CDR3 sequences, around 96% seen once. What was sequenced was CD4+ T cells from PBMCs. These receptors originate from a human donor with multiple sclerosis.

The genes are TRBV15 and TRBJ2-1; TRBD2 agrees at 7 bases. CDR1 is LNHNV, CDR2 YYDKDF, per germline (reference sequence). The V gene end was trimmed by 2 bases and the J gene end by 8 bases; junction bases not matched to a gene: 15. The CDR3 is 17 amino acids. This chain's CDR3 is CATSRNHLRGGGDEQFF. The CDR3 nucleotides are TGTGCCACCAGCAGAAATCATCTCCGCGGGGGTGGGGATGAGCAGTTCTTC. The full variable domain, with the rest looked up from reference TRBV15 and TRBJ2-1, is DAMVIQNPRYQVTQFGKPVTLSCSQTLNHNVMYWYQQKSSQAPKLLFHYYDKDFNNEADTPDNFQSRRPNTSFCFLDIRSPGLGDTAMYLCATSRNHLRGGGDEQFFGPGTRLTVL.

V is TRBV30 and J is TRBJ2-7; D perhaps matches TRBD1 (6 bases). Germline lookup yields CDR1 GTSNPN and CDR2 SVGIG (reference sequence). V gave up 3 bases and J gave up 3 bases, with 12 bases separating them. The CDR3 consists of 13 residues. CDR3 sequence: CAWSPPRGYEQYF. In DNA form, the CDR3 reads TGTGCCTGGAGCCCACCCAGGGGCTACGAGCAGTACTTC. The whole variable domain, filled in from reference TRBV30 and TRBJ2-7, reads SQTIHQWPATLVQPVGSPLSLECTVEGTSNPNLYWYRQAAGRGLQLLFYSVGIGQISSEVPQNLSASRPQDRQFILSSKKLLLSDSGFYLCAWSPPRGYEQYFGPGTRLTVT.

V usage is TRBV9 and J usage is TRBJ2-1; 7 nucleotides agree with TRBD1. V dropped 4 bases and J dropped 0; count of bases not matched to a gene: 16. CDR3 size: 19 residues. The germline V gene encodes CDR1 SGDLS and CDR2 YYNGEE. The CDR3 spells CASSPSLGQALSSYNEQFF. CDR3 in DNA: TGTGCCAGCAGCCCAAGCCTAGGACAGGCCTTATCCTCCTACAATGAGCAGTTCTTC.

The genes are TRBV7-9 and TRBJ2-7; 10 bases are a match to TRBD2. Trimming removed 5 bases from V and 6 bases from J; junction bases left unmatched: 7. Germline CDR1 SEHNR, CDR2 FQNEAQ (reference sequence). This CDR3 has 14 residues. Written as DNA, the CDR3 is TGTGCCAGCAGCAAAGCGGGGGGGTCCCCCGAGCAGTACTTC. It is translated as CASSKAGGSPEQYF.

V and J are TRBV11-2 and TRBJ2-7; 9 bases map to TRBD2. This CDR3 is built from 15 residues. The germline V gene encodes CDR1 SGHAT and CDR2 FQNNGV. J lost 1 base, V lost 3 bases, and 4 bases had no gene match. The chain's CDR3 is CASSFPGLASYEQYF. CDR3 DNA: TGTGCCAGCAGCTTTCCGGGACTAGCATCCTACGAGCAGTACTTC. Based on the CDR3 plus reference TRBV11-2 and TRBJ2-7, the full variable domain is EAGVAQSPRYKIIEKRQSVAFWCNPISGHATLYWYQQILGQGPKLLIQFQNNGVVDDSQLPKDRFSAERLKGVDSTLKIQPAKLEDSAVYLCASSFPGLASYEQYFGPGTRLTVT.

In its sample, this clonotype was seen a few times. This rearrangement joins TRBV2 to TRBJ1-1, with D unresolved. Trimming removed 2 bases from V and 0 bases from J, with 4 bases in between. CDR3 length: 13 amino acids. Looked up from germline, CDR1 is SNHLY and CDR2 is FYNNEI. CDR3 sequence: CASSERVNTEAFF. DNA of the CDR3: TGTGCCAGCAGTGAAAGGGTGAACACTGAAGCTTTCTTT.

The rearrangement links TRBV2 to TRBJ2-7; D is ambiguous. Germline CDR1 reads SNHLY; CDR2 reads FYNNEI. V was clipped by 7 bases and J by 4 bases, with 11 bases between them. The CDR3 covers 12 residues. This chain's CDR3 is CASIRYGYEQYF. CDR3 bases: TGTGCCAGCATTCGTTACGGTTACGAGCAGTACTTC.

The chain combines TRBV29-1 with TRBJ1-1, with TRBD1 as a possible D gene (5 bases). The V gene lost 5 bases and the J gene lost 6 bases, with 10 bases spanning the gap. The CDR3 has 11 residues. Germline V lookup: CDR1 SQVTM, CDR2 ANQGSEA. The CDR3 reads CSVQGNAEAFF. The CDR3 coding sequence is TGCAGCGTTCAGGGCAACGCTGAAGCTTTCTTT.

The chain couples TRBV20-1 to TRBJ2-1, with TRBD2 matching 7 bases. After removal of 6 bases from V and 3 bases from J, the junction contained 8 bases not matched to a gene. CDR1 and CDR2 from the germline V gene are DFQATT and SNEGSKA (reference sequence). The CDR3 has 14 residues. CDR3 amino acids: CSAAPAGVYNEQFF. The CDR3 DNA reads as TGCAGTGCGGCGCCCGCGGGAGTCTACAATGAGCAGTTCTTC.

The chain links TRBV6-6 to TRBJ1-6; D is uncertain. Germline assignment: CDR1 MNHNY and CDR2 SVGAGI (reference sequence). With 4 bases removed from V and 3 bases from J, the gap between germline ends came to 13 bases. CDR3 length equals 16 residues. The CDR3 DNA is TGTGCCAGCAGTTTGGGAGGAGTAGGCTATAATTCACCCCTCCACTTT. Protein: CASSLGGVGYNSPLHF.